This T cell receptor beta chain came from a study of blood T cells in healthy people across ages. The CDR3 covers 18 residues. V lost 6 bases and J lost 0; bases outside the gene matches: 12. Total RNA, at least 5 micrograms per sample, came from PBMCs. Ten or more counts support this clonotype. Sample-barcoded 5' priming and a J-beta primer mix drove a second PCR of roughly 7 to 11 cycles. Via MiXCR, TCRdb re-called the 5' RACE reads, giving one row per CDR3 protein. Of around 1,700,000 distinct CDR3 sequences in the sample, about 30% were seen once. This sequence joins TRBV12-3 or TRBV12-4 and TRBJ2-4, with 9 positions matching TRBD1. This receptor was identified in a woman aged 25 to 39 in good health. Sequenced material: blood. Here the CDR3 reads CASRADRGIELAKNIQYF. CDR3 DNA: TGTGCCAGCAGGGCGGACAGGGGAATCGAGCTAGCCAAAAACATTCAGTACTTC.